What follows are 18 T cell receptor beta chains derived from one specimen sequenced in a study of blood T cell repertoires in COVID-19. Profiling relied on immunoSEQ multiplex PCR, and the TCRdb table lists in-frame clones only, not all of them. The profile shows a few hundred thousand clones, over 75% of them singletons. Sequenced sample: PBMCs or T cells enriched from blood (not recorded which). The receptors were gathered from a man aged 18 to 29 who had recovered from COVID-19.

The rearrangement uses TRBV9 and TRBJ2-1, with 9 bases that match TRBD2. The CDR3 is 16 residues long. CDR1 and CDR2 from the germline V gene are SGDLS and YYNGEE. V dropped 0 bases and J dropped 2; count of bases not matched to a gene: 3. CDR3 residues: CASSVVSSGTYNEQFF. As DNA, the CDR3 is TGTGCCAGCAGCGTAGTGTCTAGCGGGACCTACAATGAGCAGTTCTTC.

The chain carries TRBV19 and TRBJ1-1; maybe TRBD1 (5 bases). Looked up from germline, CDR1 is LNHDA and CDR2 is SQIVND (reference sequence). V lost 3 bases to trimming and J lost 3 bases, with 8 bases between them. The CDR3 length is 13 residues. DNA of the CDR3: TGTGCCAGTAGTATGGGGCCCGACACTGAAGCTTTCTTT. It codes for CASSMGPDTEAFF.

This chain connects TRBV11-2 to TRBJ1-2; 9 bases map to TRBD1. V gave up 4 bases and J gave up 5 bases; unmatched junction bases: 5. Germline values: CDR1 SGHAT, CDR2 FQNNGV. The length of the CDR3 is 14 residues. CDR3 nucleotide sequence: TGTGCCAGCAGCTCGGGACAGGGCGAGTATGGCTACACCTTC. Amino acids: CASSSGQGEYGYTF.

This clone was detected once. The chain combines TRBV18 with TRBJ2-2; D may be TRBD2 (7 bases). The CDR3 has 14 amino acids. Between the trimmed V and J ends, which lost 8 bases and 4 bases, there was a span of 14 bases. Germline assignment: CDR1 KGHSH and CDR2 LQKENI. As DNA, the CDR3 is TGTGCCAGCCGGGGAGGGGGGTCCACCGGGGAGCTGTTTTTT. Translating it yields CASRGGGSTGELFF.

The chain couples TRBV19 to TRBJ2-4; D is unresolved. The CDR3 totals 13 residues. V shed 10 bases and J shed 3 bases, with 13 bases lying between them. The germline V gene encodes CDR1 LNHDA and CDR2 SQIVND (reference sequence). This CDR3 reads CATQATDKNIQYF. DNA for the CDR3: TGTGCCACCCAAGCTACTGACAAAAACATTCAGTACTTC. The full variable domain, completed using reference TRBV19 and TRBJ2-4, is DGGITQSPKYLFRKEGQNVTLSCEQNLNHDAMYWYRQDPGQGLRLIYYSQIVNDFQKGDIAEGYSVSREKKESFPLTVTSAQKNPTAFYLCATQATDKNIQYFGAGTRLSVL.

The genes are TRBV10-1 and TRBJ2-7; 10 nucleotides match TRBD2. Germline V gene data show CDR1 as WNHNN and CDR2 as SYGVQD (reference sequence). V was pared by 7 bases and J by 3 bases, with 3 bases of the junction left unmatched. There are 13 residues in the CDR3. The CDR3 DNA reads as TGCGCCAGCAATGGGACTAGCGACTACGAGCAGTACTTC. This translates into CASNGTSDYEQYF.

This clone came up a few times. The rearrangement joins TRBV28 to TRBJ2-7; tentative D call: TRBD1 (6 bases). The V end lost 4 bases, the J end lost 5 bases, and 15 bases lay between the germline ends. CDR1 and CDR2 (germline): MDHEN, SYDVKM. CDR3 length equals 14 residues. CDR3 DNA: TGTGCCAGCAGTTACCCAGGACAGCTGAACGAGCAGTACTTC. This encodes CASSYPGQLNEQYF.

The CDR3: CASGTGVNQPQHF. In DNA, the CDR3 is TGTGCCTCCGGGACAGGGGTGAATCAGCCCCAGCATTTT. This chain joins TRBV27 and TRBJ1-5; 10 bases line up with TRBD1. V was clipped by 11 bases and J by 4 bases; unmatched bases: 5. This CDR3 has 13 amino acids. Germline V gene lookup returns CDR1 MNHEY and CDR2 SMNVEV (reference sequence).

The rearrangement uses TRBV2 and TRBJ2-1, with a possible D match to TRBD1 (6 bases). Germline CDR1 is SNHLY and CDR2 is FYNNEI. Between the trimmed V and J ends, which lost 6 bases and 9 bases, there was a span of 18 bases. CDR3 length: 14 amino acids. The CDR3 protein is CASRQFQGMGEQFF. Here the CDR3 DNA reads TGTGCCAGCAGACAATTTCAGGGGATGGGTGAGCAGTTCTTC.

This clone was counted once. The CDR3 reads CASSPQDRGNSPLHF. The CDR3 coding sequence is TGCGCCAGCAGCCCCCAGGACAGGGGAAATTCACCCCTCCACTTT. This chain joins TRBV4-1 and TRBJ1-6; 9 nucleotides match TRBD1. The germline CDR1 and CDR2 sequences are MGHRA and YSYEKL. Trimming removed 4 bases from V and 7 bases from J; junction bases left unmatched: 5. This CDR3 region has 15 residues.

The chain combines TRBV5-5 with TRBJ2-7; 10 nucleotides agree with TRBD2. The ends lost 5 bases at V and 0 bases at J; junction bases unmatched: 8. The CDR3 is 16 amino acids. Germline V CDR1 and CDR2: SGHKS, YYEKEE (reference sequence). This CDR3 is CASSSLAGLNSYEQYF. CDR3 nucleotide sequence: TGTGCCAGCAGTTCACTAGCGGGGCTTAACTCCTACGAGCAGTACTTC.

CDR3 amino acids: CATSRDLGTEGAKIGNTIYF. CDR3 nucleotide sequence: TGTGCCACCAGCAGAGACCTCGGGACCGAGGGGGCGAAAATCGGAAACACCATATATTTT. The chain carries TRBV15 and TRBJ1-3; 7 bases map to TRBD1. Looked up from germline, CDR1 is LNHNV and CDR2 is YYDKDF (reference sequence). Germline trimming cut 0 bases from V and 4 bases from J; bases unmatched to any gene: 18. This CDR3 spans 20 amino acids.

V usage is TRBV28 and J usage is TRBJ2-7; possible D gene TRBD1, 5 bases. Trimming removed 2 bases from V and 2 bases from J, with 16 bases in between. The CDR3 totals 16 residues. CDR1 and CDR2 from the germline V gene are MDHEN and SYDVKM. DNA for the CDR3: TGTGCCAGCAGTTTAATCGGGCAGGGCACACCCTACGAGCAGTACTTC. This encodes CASSLIGQGTPYEQYF.

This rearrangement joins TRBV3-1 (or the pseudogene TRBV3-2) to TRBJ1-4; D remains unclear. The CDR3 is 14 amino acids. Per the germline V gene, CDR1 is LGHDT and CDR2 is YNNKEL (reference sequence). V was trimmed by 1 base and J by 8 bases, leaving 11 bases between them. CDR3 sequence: CASSQVSAGEKLFF. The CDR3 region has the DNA TGTGCCAGCAGCCAAGTAAGCGCGGGGGAAAAACTGTTTTTT.

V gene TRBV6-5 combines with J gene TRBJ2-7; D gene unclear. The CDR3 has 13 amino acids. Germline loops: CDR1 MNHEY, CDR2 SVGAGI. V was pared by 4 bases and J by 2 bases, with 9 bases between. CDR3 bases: TGTGCCAGCAGTTCTAGTCGAGCCTACGAGCAGTACTTC. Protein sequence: CASSSSRAYEQYF.

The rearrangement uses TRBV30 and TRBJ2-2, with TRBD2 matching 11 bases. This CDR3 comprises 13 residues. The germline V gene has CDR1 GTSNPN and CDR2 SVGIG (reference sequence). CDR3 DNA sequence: TGTGGGGGACTAGCGGCGAACACCGGGGAGCTGTTTTTT. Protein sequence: CGGLAANTGELFF.

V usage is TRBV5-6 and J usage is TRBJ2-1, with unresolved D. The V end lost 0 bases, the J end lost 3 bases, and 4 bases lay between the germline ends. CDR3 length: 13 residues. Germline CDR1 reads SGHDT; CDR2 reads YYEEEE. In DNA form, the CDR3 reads TGTGCCAGCAGCTTGGCGGTCTACAATGAGCAGTTCTTC. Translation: CASSLAVYNEQFF. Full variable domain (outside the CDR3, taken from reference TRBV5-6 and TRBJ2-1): DAGVTQSPTHLIKTRGQQVTLRCSPKSGHDTVSWYQQALGQGPQFIFQYYEEEERQRGNFPDRFSGHQFPNYSSELNVNALLLGDSALYLCASSLAVYNEQFFGPGTRLTVL.

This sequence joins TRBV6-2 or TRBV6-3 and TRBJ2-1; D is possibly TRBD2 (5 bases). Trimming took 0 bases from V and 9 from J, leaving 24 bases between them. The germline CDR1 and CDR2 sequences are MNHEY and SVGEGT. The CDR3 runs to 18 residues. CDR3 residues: CASSYSVIQRTGVVEQFF. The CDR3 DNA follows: TGTGCCAGCAGTTACTCCGTTATACAGCGGACTGGGGTTGTTGAGCAGTTCTTC.